What follows is one T cell receptor beta chain and its context. Its matching antigen is unknown. This sample stems from a study of cytomegalovirus exposure and HLA in healthy donors. Whole-study findings and limits: Earlier analysis found most TCR beta V segments productive about 87% or about 30% of the time.

The PCR had 60 Vbeta and 13 Jbeta primers. TCRdb's table, derived via immunoSEQ multiplex PCR, lists solely in-frame clones and lacks some. The data contain about 130,000 clones, over 70% of them seen just once; the ten biggest clones take up over 3%. Germline lookup yields CDR1 MNHNY and CDR2 SVGAGI (reference sequence). Unmatched junction bases numbered 1, after V lost 5 bases and J lost 2 bases. The length of the CDR3 is 13 residues. The sequencing input was PBMCs. This chain links TRBV6-6 with TRBJ1-2; 8 bases align to TRBD1. The receptor was isolated from a man aged 35-49 years in good health and CMV-seronegative. The CDR3 DNA is TGTGCCAGCAGTCGACAGGGGAACTATGGCTACACCTTC. Its protein product is CASSRQGNYGYTF.